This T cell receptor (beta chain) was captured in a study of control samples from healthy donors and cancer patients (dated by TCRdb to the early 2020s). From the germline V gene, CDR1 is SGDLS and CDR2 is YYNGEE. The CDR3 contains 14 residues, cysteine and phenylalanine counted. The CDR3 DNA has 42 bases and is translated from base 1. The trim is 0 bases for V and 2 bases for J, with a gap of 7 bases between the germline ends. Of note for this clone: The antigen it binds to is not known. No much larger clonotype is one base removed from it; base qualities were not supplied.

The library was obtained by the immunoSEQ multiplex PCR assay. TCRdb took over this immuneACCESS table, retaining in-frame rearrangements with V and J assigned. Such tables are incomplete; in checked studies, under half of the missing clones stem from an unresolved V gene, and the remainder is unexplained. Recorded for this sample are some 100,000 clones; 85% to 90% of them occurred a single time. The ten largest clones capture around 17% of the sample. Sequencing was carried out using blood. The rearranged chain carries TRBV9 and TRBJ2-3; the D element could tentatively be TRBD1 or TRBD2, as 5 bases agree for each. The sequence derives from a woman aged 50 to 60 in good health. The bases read TGTGCCAGCAGCGTAGGGGACCCCACAGATACGCAGTATTTT. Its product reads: CASSVGDPTDTQYF.